The text below deals with one T cell receptor (beta chain). Its antigen is not known. The source of the sample is a study of OX40 agonist ivuxolimab in advanced cancers. Clones were read by immunoSEQ multiplex PCR, and TCRdb kept only the in-frame ones, dropping some. The sample shows 78,000 or so clones, about 92% of them seen only once. Study-wide results and caveats: Several nonresponders also turned out to have low normalized T-cell clonal expansion.

V shed 2 bases and J shed 0 bases, with 5 bases lying between them. In germline, CDR1 is MRHNA, CDR2 SNTAGT. This CDR3 comprises 15 residues. V usage is TRBV6-4 and J usage is TRBJ2-6; D is ambiguous. The sequence was obtained from an adult with an advanced solid tumor such as melanoma, head and neck, liver or kidney cancer. The input for sequencing was CD4+ or CD8+ T cells sorted from blood, taken in a trial of the OX40 agonist ivuxolimab. The CDR3 DNA is TGTGCCAGCAGTGACCATAGCTCTGGGGCCAACGTCCTGACTTTC. Translated: CASSDHSSGANVLTF.